This TCR beta chain appears in the sequencing data of a study of PD-L1 blockade in urothelial cancer. Synthetic TCR analog templates were added to each PCR reaction. Here immunoSEQ multiplex PCR was the method, and the copy in TCRdb shows in-frame clones only, minus some. The repertoire holds under 120,000 clones, with around 82% as singletons. Patient disease was locally advanced or metastatic urothelial carcinoma. The germline V gene encodes CDR1 MNHEY and CDR2 SMNVEV (reference sequence). The CDR3 contains 16 residues. V trimming: 6 bases; J trimming: 4 bases; junction bases outside the gene matches: 11.

The source of this sequence is a man aged 50 to 60 with urothelial cancer. The rearrangement uses TRBV27 and TRBJ2-3; 9 nucleotides line up with TRBD1. Sequencing used PBMCs, obtained around atezolizumab (anti-PD-L1) treatment. In DNA, the CDR3 is TGTGCCAGCAGGGGAGCCGACAGGGGGTCTTCAGATACGCAGTATTTT. This gives the protein CASRGADRGSSDTQYF.